These T cell receptor beta chains were read from a single sample in a study of blood T cell repertoires in COVID-19. Clones were sequenced by immunoSEQ multiplex PCR, and TCRdb holds only the in-frame ones, with some missing. Among around 150,000 clones listed, more than 85% were seen once. Material: peripheral blood. The receptors derive from an older woman with COVID-19, enrolled during active disease. CDR3s include the opening cysteine and the closing phenylalanine or tryptophan. D genes are given only for firm matches. Size tells how often a clone was seen (once, few, many) or the class of an expanded clone, and some rows leave it out.

TRBJ2-7 | 14 | NA | TRBD2 | TRBV14 | TGTGCCAGCAGCCAATTGGCGGGGGTCGGCGAGCAGTACTTC | CASSQLAGVGEQYF
TRBJ1-1 | 15 | NA | NA | TRBV19 | TGTGCCAGTAACCAAGAAACGACTTTAAGGGAGGTAGCTTTCTTT | CASNQETTLREVAFF
TRBJ2-3 | 14 | NA | TRBD2 | TRBV5-1 | TGCGCCAGCAGCGGCGGGGGGTGGAGAGATACGCAGTATTTT | CASSGGGWRDTQYF
TRBJ1-2 | 13 | NA | NA | TRBV11-2 | TGTGCCAGCAGCTTGGGAGGGGGGTATGGCTACACCTTC | CASSLGGGYGYTF
TRBJ1-2 | 16 | NA | NA | TRBV12-5 | TGTGCTAGTGGCCTGAGGGGGTTAGGGGCTAACTATGGCTACACCTTC | CASGLRGLGANYGYTF
TRBJ1-2 | 13 | NA | NA | TRBV5-3 | TGTGCCAGAAGCTTGTCAGGGGAGTCTGGCTACACCTTC | CARSLSGESGYTF
TRBJ2-2 | 14 | NA | NA | TRBV9 | TGTGCCAGCAGCGCCGAACAGAGCACCGGGGAGCTGTTTTTT | CASSAEQSTGELFF
TRBJ2-7 | 16 | NA | NA | TRBV4-2 | TGTGCCAGCAGCCAAGAACGGGGCGGGGGCCTAATCGAGCAGTACTTC | CASSQERGGGLIEQYF
TRBJ1-1 | 12 | NA | NA | TRBV5-6 | TGTGCCAGCAGCTTACTAGTATCTGAAGCTTTCTTT | CASSLLVSEAFF
TRBJ1-2 | 16 | NA | NA | TRBV12-5 | TGTGCTAGTGGTCCGGAAATCTCAGGGTCTGGCTATGGCTACACCTTC | CASGPEISGSGYGYTF
TRBJ2-5 | 16 | once | TRBD1 | TRBV5-1 | TGCGCCAGCAGCTCCGAAAGCAGACAGGGCCAAGAGACCCAGTACTTC | CASSSESRQGQETQYF
TRBJ1-2 | 15 | NA | TRBD1 | TRBV10-3 | TGTGCCATCAGTGGGGGGGACAGGGATAACTATGGCTACACCTTC | CAISGGDRDNYGYTF
TRBJ1-5 | 14 | NA | NA | TRBV7-2 | TGTGCCAGCAGCCAAAGAGGGGGGGGTCAGCCCCAGCATTTT | CASSQRGGGQPQHF
TRBJ1-5 | 16 | NA | NA | TRBV6-5 | TGTGCCAGCAGTTACGGGACACCGGGAAGCAATCAGCCCCAGCATTTT | CASSYGTPGSNQPQHF
TRBJ1-2 | 14 | NA | TRBD1 | TRBV2 | TGTGCCAGCAGTGAAGCGGACAGGAGGTATGGCTACACCTTC | CASSEADRRYGYTF
TRBJ1-2 | 13 | NA | TRBD1 | TRBV12-3/TRBV12-4 | TGTGCCAGCAGAGCAGGGGGAACCTATGGCTACACCTTC | CASRAGGTYGYTF
TRBJ2-5 | 17 | NA | TRBD2 | TRBV7-9 | TGTGCCAGCAGCGACCTCCGACTAGCGGGGCTCCAAGAGACCCAGTACTTC | CASSDLRLAGLQETQYF
TRBJ1-5 | 15 | NA | NA | TRBV15 | TGTGCCACCAGCGCCAGAGGGGGAAGCAATCAGCCCCAGCATTTT | CATSARGGSNQPQHF
TRBJ1-6 | 14 | NA | NA | TRBV6-5 | TGTGCCAGCAGTTACCGGGGGGCAGGTTCACCCCTCCACTTT | CASSYRGAGSPLHF
TRBJ2-7 | 14 | NA | NA | TRBV6-5 | TGTGCCAGCAGCAGAGACAAACTCTCCTACGAGCAGTACTTC | CASSRDKLSYEQYF
TRBJ2-3 | 12 | NA | TRBD2 | TRBV24-1 | TGTGCCACCTCCGGGGGGGTGGATACGCAGTATTTT | CATSGGVDTQYF
TRBJ1-2 | 15 | NA | NA | TRBV6-1 | TGTGCCAGCAGTGAAGTATGGGATGGGGGCGGTGGCTACACCTTC | CASSEVWDGGGGYTF
TRBJ1-4 | 14 | NA | NA | TRBV5-1 | TGCGCCAGCAGCCAAAGGACAGCGAATGAAAAACTGTTTTTT | CASSQRTANEKLFF
TRBJ2-4 | 16 | NA | NA | TRBV5-8 | TGTGCCAGCAGCTTGGCCGTCTCGTACGACAGTCAAATTCAGTACTTC | CASSLAVSYDSQIQYF
TRBJ1-1 | 14 | NA | TRBD1 | TRBV4-1 | TGCGCCAGCAGCCACCCGACAGGGGTGGCTGAAGCTTTCTTT | CASSHPTGVAEAFF
TRBJ1-2 | 13 | NA | TRBD1 | TRBV7-9 | TGTGCCAGCAGCTTATCGACAGGGAGTGGCTACACCTTC | CASSLSTGSGYTF
TRBJ1-2 | 14 | NA | NA | TRBV18 | TGTGCCAGCTCACCACCTGGCGGGAACTATGGCTACACCTTC | CASSPPGGNYGYTF
TRBJ1-1 | 15 | NA | NA | TRBV9 | TGTGCCAGCAGCCCTGACGCGGCGCGTCGGACTGAAGCTTTCTTT | CASSPDAARRTEAFF
TRBJ2-5 | 17 | NA | TRBD2 | TRBV11-3 | TGTGCCAGCAGCCCCGGACTAGCGGGGCTTAGGGGAGAGACCCAGTACTTC | CASSPGLAGLRGETQYF
TRBJ2-7 | 18 | NA | TRBD1 | TRBV10-1 | TGCGCCAGCAGCTGGAGGGACAGGGGGCCGCCGGGCGCCTACGAGCAGTACTTC | CASSWRDRGPPGAYEQYF
TRBJ1-6 | 17 | NA | TRBD1 | TRBV19 | TGTGCCAGTAACCAGGGACAGATCCTCGCCGGGGATAAGTCCCTCCACTTT | CASNQGQILAGDKSLHF
TRBJ1-2 | 15 | few | NA | TRBV11-2 | TGTGCCAGCAGCTTATCCCTATCGACAGGCTATGGCTACACCTTC | CASSLSLSTGYGYTF
TRBJ1-1 | 14 | NA | TRBD1 | TRBV4-3 | TGCGCCAGCAGACCAGGGGGCCCGAACACTGAAGCTTTCTTT | CASRPGGPNTEAFF
TRBJ2-1 | 16 | once | TRBD2 | TRBV7-2 | TGTGCCAGCAACCAAGGACTAGCGGTCCCCTACAATGAGCAGTTCTTC | CASNQGLAVPYNEQFF
TRBJ1-6 | 14 | NA | NA | TRBV19 | TGTGCCAGTAGTTATGCAGGTGATAATTCACCCCTCCACTTT | CASSYAGDNSPLHF
TRBJ1-5 | 12 | NA | NA | TRBV6-2/TRBV6-3 | TGTGCCAGCAGTTATACCCCCCGAGCCCAGCATTTT | CASSYTPRAQHF
TRBJ2-7 | 13 | NA | TRBD2 | TRBV20-1 | TGCAGTGCTAGTGGCGGGGGTCTCGGCGAGCAGTACTTC | CSASGGGLGEQYF
TRBJ2-2 | 15 | NA | NA | TRBV5-1 | TGCGCCAGCAGCTTTGGAGGTACGAACACCGGGGAGCTGTTTTTT | CASSFGGTNTGELFF
TRBJ1-5 | 14 | NA | NA | TRBV6-4 | TGTGCCAGCAGTAGGGAACAGGGAAGTCAGCCCCAGCATTTT | CASSREQGSQPQHF
TRBJ1-5 | 15 | NA | NA | TRBV7-8 | TGTGCCAGCAGCTTAGTTCGGGGGGGAATCAGCCCCCCGCATTTT | CASSLVRGGISPPHF
TRBJ1-1 | 13 | NA | NA | TRBV12-3/TRBV12-4 | TGTGCCAGCAGTTTCGGTCCGAACACTGAAGCTTTCTTT | CASSFGPNTEAFF
TRBJ1-5 | 14 | NA | NA | TRBV28 | TGTGCCAGCAGTTTAACTCAGGTCAATCAGCCCCAGCATTTT | CASSLTQVNQPQHF
TRBJ1-5 | 15 | NA | NA | TRBV6-5 | TGTGCCAGCAGGAAACAGGGCATCAGCAATCAGCCCCAGCATTTT | CASRKQGISNQPQHF
TRBJ1-2 | 18 | once | TRBD1 | TRBV9 | TGTGCCAGCAGCCCAGGACCGTCAGGGGGTTCCACTAACTATGGCTACACCTTC | CASSPGPSGGSTNYGYTF
TRBJ1-1 | 13 | NA | NA | TRBV30 | TGTGCCTGGAGGGGCGGGGGTGGCACTGAAGCTTTCTTT | CAWRGGGGTEAFF
TRBJ1-1 | 13 | NA | NA | TRBV7-9 | TGTGCCAGCAGCTTAAGGGGGGGCACTGAAGCTTTCTTT | CASSLRGGTEAFF
TRBJ2-7 | 14 | once | TRBD1 | TRBV9 | TGTGCCAGCAGCGTAGCTCAGACAGGGAACGAGCAGTACTTC | CASSVAQTGNEQYF